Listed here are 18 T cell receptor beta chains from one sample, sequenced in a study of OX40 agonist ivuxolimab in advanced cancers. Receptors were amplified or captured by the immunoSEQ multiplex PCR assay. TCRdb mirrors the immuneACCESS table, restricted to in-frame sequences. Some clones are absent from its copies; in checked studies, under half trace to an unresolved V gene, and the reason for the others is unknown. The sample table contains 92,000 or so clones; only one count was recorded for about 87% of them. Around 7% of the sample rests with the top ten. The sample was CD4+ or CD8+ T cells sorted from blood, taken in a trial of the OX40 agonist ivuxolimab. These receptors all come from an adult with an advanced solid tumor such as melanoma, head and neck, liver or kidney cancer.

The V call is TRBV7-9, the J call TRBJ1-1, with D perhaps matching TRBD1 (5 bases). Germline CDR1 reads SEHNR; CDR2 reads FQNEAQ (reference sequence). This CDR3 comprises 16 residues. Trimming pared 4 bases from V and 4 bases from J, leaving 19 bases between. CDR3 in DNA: TGTGCCAGCAGCTCCGCCTCCGGGGGTTTTGGCACTGAAGCTTTCTTT. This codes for CASSSASGGFGTEAFF.

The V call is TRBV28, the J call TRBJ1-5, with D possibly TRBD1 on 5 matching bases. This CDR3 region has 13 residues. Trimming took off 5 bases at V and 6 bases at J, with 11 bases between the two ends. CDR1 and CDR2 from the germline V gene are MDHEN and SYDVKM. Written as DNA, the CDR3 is TGTGCCAGCAGTCCAGGGTTTTTTCAGCCCCAGCATTTT. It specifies CASSPGFFQPQHF.

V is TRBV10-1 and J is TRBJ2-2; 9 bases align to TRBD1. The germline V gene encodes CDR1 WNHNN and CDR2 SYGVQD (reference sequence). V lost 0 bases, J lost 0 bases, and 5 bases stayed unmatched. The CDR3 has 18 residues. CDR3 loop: CASSESTGQGANTGELFF. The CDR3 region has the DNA TGCGCCAGCAGTGAGTCGACGGGACAGGGCGCGAACACCGGGGAGCTGTTTTTT.

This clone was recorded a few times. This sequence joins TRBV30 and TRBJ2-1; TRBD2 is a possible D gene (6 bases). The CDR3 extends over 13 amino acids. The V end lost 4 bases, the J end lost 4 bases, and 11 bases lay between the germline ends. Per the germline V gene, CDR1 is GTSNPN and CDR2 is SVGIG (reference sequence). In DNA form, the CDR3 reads TGTGCCTGGAATCGAGGAGGGTACAATGAGCAGTTCTTC. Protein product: CAWNRGGYNEQFF. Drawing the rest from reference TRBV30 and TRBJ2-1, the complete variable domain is SQTIHQWPATLVQPVGSPLSLECTVEGTSNPNLYWYRQAAGRGLQLLFYSVGIGQISSEVPQNLSASRPQDRQFILSSKKLLLSDSGFYLCAWNRGGYNEQFFGPGTRLTVL.

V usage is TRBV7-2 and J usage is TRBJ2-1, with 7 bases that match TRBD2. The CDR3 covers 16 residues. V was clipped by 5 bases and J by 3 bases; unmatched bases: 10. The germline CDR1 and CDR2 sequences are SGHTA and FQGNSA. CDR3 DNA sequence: TGTGCCAGCAGCGCCAGGCGGGAGCCCCTCTACAATGAGCAGTTCTTC. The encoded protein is CASSARREPLYNEQFF.

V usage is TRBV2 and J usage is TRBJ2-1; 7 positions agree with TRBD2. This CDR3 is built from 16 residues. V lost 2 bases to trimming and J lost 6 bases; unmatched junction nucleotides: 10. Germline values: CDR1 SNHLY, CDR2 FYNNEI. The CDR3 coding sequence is TGTGCCAGCAGTGAAAACCGTCTAGCGGACGGCAATGAGCAGTTCTTC. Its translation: CASSENRLADGNEQFF.

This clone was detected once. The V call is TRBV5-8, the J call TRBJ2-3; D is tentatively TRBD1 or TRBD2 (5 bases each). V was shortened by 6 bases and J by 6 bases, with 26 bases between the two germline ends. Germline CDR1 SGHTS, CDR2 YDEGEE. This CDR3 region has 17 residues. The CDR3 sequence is CASNSGTSIGAADTQYF. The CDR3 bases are TGTGCCAGCAACTCCGGGACCTCTATTGGGGCGGCGGATACGCAGTATTTT.

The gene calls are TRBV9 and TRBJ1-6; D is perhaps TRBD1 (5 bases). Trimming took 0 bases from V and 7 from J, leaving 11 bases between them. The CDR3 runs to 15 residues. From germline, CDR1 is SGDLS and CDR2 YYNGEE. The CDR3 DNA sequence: TGTGCCAGCAGCGTAGGTGTCAGGGAGAATTCACCCCTCCACTTT. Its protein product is CASSVGVRENSPLHF.

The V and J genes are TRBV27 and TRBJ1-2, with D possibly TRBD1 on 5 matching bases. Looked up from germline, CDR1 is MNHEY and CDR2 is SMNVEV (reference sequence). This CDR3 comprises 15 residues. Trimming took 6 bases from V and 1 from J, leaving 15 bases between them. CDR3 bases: TGTGCCAGCAGACCCGGGACGGTGGTTAACTATGGCTACACCTTC. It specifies CASRPGTVVNYGYTF.

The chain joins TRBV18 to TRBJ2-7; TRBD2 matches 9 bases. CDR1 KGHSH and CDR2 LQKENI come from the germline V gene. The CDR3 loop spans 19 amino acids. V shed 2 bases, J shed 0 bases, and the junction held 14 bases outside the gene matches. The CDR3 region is CASSPSRILLAGYSYEQYF. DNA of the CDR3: TGTGCCAGCTCACCATCGCGTATTTTACTAGCGGGTTACTCCTACGAGCAGTACTTC.

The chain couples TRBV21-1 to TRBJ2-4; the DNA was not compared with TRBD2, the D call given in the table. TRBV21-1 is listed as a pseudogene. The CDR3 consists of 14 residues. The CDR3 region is CASSKLAAKNIQYF. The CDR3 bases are TGTGCCAGCAGCAAACTAGCGGCCAAAAACATTCAGTACTTC.

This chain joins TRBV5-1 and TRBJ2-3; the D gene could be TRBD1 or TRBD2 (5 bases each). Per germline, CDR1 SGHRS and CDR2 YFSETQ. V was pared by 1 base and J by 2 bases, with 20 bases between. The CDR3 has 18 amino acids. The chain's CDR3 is CASSLRTPGPRDTDTQYF. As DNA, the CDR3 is TGCGCCAGCAGCTTGAGAACTCCAGGGCCGAGGGACACAGATACGCAGTATTTT.

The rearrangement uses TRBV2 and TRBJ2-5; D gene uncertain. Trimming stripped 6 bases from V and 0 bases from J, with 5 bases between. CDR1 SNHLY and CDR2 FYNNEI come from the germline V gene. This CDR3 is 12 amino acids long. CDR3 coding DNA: TGTGCCAGCAGGCTCAACCAAGAGACCCAGTACTTC. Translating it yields CASRLNQETQYF. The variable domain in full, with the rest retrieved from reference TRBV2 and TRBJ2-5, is EPEVTQTPSHQVTQMGQEVILRCVPISNHLYFYWYRQILGQKVEFLVSFYNNEISEKSEIFDDQFSVERPDGSNFTLKIRSTKLEDSAMYFCASRLNQETQYFGPGTRLLVL.

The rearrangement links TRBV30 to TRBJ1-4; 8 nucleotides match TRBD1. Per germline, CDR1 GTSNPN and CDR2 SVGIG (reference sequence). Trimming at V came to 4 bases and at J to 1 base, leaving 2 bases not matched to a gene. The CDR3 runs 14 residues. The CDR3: CAWTGGETNEKLFF. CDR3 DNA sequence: TGTGCCTGGACAGGGGGCGAAACTAATGAAAAACTGTTTTTT.

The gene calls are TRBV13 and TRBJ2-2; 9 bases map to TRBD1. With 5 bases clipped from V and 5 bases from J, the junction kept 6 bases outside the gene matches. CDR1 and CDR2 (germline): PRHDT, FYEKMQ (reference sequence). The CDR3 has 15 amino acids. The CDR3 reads CASSPRDRATGELFF. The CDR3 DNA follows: TGTGCCAGCAGCCCCAGGGACAGGGCAACCGGGGAGCTGTTTTTT. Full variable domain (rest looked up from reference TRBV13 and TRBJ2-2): AAGVIQSPRHLIKEKRETATLKCYPIPRHDTVYWYQQGPGQDPQFLISFYEKMQSDKGSIPDRFSAQQFSDYHSELNMSSLELGDSALYFCASSPRDRATGELFFGEGSRLTVL.

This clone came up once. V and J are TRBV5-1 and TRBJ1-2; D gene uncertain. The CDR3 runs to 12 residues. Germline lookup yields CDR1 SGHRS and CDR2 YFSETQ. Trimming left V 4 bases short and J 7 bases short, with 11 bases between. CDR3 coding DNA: TGCGCCAGCAGCAACGACCTCGGTGGCTACACCTTC. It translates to CASSNDLGGYTF. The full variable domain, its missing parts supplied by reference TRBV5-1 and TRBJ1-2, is KAGVTQTPRYLIKTRGQQVTLSCSPISGHRSVSWYQQTPGQGLQFLFEYFSETQRNKGNFPGRFSGRQFSNSRSEMNVSTLELGDSALYLCASSNDLGGYTFGSGTRLTVV.

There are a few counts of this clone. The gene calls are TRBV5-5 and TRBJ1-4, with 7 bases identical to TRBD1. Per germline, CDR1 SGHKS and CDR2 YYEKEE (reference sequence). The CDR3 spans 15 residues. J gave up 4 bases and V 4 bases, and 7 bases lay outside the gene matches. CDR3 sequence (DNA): TGTGCCAGCAGCATCCTAGGGGACAGTAATGAAAAACTGTTTTTT. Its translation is CASSILGDSNEKLFF.

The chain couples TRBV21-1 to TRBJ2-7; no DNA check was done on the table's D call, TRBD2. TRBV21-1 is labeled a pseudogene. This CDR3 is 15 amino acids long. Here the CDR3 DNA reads TGTGCCAGCAGCAAACGGGGACTAGGGTTATACGAGCAGTACTTC. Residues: CASSKRGLGLYEQYF.